This TCR beta chain comes out of a study of identifying expanded T cells in peripheral blood. In the case of this clone: Its specificity is not known.

Broader study findings: Across healthy donors, higher total template counts meant significantly greater roughly two-week count variance.

J gave up 7 bases and V 4 bases, and 7 bases lay outside the gene matches. The CDR3 consists of 14 residues. Germline loops: CDR1 SGHRS, CDR2 YFSETQ. The table came from immunoSEQ multiplex PCR; TCRdb's copy has only in-frame clones and leaves some out. Of about 83,000 clones in the sample, about 91% were seen once. The gene calls are TRBV5-1 and TRBJ1-1; 10 bases fit TRBD1. The sample comprised blood. The clonotype was recovered from a person aged 18 to 70 in good health. The CDR3 DNA reads as TGCGCCAGCAGCCCCCGACAGGGGGCGAGTGAAGCTTTCTTT. This translates into CASSPRQGASEAFF.